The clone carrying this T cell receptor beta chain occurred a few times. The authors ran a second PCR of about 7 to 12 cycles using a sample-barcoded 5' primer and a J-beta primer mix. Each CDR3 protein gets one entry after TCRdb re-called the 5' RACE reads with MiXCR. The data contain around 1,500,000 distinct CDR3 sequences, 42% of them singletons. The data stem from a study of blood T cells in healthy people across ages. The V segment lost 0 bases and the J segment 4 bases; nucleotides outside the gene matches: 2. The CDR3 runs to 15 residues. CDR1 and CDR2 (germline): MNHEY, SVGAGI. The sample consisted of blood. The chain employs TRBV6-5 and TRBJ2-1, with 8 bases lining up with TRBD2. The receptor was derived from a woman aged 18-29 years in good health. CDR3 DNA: TGTGCCAGCAGTTACTCTAGCGGGATTTACAATGAGCAGTTCTTC. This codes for CASSYSSGIYNEQFF.